This T cell receptor (beta chain) stems from a study of T-cell reconstitution after alpha-beta-depleted transplantation in children. Study results and limitations: Among T cells one year after transplant, newly produced cells accounted for most counts and diversity. Surviving recipient cells, namely T cells and thymic progenitors, were the source of high day-60 TCRbeta diversity in some patients. About two months after transplant, alpha-beta T cells reportedly came from several hundred expanded graft clones.

This clonotype has ten or more counts. Its cognate antigen is unknown. Germline trimming cut 5 bases from V and 3 bases from J; bases unmatched to any gene: 10. The CDR3 is made up of 16 amino acids. CDR1 is DFQATT, CDR2 SNEGSKA, per germline (reference sequence). A TCRbeta library incorporating unique molecular identifiers was prepared. A single record per CDR3 protein comes from TCRdb applying MiXCR to the PCR reads. The profile covers some 300,000 distinct CDR3 sequences, with roughly 8.2% appearing a single time and about 9.1% taken by the ten largest. The V call is TRBV20-1, the J call TRBJ2-1; 10 bases agree with TRBD2. The sample was peripheral blood, taken 360 days after TCRalphabeta/CD19-depleted stem cell transplant. The receptor was derived from a female patient between 2 and 15 years old who had a stem cell transplant for Fanconi anemia, so the T cells may come from the graft donor. The CDR3 DNA reads TGCAGTGCTCTCTCTACTAGCGGGGACCACTACAATGAGCAGTTCTTC. Residues: CSALSTSGDHYNEQFF.